This T cell receptor beta chain originates from a study of beta chain features in type 1 diabetes. The whole isolated RNA underwent reverse transcription, so sequencing captured expressed TCRB transcripts. Generated by immunoSEQ multiplex PCR, the TCRdb table keeps only in-frame clones and is missing some. The table records 250,000 to 300,000 clones, roughly 8% of them present only once. The source of this sequence is a woman under 30 in good health. The sample taken for sequencing was central memory CD4+ T cells from blood.

CDR3 coding DNA: TGTGCCAGCGCCCCGGGACAGGGACTGGCTTTCTTT. Protein: CASAPGQGLAFF. J is TRBJ1-1 and V is TRBV10-3, with 9 positions matching TRBD1. This CDR3 comprises 12 residues. Per germline, CDR1 ENHRY and CDR2 SYGVKD. The ends lost 10 bases at V and 11 bases at J; junction bases unmatched: 11.